This entry lists 28 T cell receptor beta chains sequenced from one sample in a study of human T cells and chemical hapten exposure. One entry per CDR3 protein, called by TCRdb with MiXCR from the RACE reads. The sample has tens of thousands of distinct CDR3 sequences, roughly 12% seen once; the top ten hold roughly 2.4%. Time point: patch test 3, about 24 weeks after DPC sensitization. Treatment reported: therapeutic diphenylcyclopropenone sensitization with weekly scalp DPC. The source material was whole blood, sampled in connection with sensitization to the hapten diphenylcyclopropenone (DPC). These receptors were taken from a young man with alopecia areata. Some clones in this sample may be carry-over from other donors' samples.

This clonotype has a count of ten or more. CDR3: CASSRGQPGDTEAFF. CDR3 DNA: TGTGCCAGCAGTCGTGGACAGCCGGGGGACACTGAAGCTTTCTTT. The V gene is TRBV6-5, the J gene TRBJ1-1; D is perhaps TRBD1 (6 bases). The CDR3 runs 15 residues. Germline V lookup: CDR1 MNHEY, CDR2 SVGAGI. The V and J ends lost 5 bases and 3 bases respectively, with 16 bases between them.

The rearrangement links TRBV5-4 to TRBJ1-5, with D unresolved. CDR3 length: 16 residues. Germline lookup yields CDR1 SGHNT and CDR2 YYREEE (reference sequence). With 3 bases removed from V and 3 bases from J, the gap between germline ends came to 16 bases. CDR3 residues: CASSSRPGRDNQPQHF. CDR3 nucleotides: TGTGCCAGCAGCTCTCGTCCGGGCAGAGACAATCAGCCCCAGCATTTT. The full variable domain, its missing parts supplied by reference TRBV5-4 and TRBJ1-5, is ETGVTQSPTHLIKTRGQQVTLRCSSQSGHNTVSWYQQALGQGPQFIFQYYREEENGRGNFPPRFSGLQFPNYSSELNVNALELDDSALYLCASSSRPGRDNQPQHFGDGTRLSIL.

CDR3 coding DNA: TGTGCCAGCAGTTCCCCTTCGGCGGCTTCTGGGGCCAACGTCCTGACTTTC. As protein: CASSSPSAASGANVLTF. The chain couples TRBV6-2 or TRBV6-3 to TRBJ2-6; D remains unclear. Germline CDR1 reads MNHEY; CDR2 reads SVGEGT. V dropped 4 bases and J dropped 1 base, with 14 bases sitting between them. The CDR3 contains 17 residues.

This clonotype has a handful of counts. The chain carries TRBV5-8 and TRBJ2-2, with D possibly TRBD1 on 6 matching bases. The V gene lost 4 bases and the J gene lost 4 bases, with 14 bases spanning the gap. Germline V gene lookup returns CDR1 SGHTS and CDR2 YDEGEE. The CDR3 loop spans 15 amino acids. The CDR3 DNA is TGTGCCAGCAGCCCCACAGGGTGGTTCACCGGGGAGCTGTTTTTT. Protein: CASSPTGWFTGELFF.

This clonotype was recorded a few times. The chain uses TRBV7-9 and TRBJ1-5; 8 nucleotides agree with TRBD1. V lost 5 bases and J lost 6; bases outside the gene matches: 12. This CDR3 has 16 residues. Germline V gene data show CDR1 as SEHNR and CDR2 as FQNEAQ (reference sequence). CDR3 DNA sequence: TGTGCCAGCAGCCCGTTAACAGGGGGAGAGGGTCAGCCCCAGCATTTT. It is translated as CASSPLTGGEGQPQHF.

The chain links TRBV5-6 to TRBJ2-7, with TRBD1 matching over 9 bases. The CDR3 contains 16 residues. Germline loops: CDR1 SGHDT, CDR2 YYEEEE. J gave up 2 bases and V 2 bases, and 8 bases lay outside the gene matches. This CDR3 is CASSFSGDRAPYEQYF. The CDR3, as DNA: TGTGCCAGCAGCTTCTCCGGGGACAGGGCTCCCTACGAGCAGTACTTC.

This clonotype has more than one count but fewer than ten. This CDR3 fails to terminate in the conserved phenylalanine or tryptophan, so it likely reflects a read error. The rearrangement links TRBV6-6 to TRBJ2-3; 7 nucleotides line up with TRBD1. V was pared by 4 bases and J by 1 base, with 5 bases of the junction left unmatched. Germline V gene sequence: CDR1 MNHNY, CDR2 SVGAGI (reference sequence). The CDR3 extends over 15 amino acids. CDR3 bases: TGTGCCAGCAGTTCCGGGACAGCGGGCACAGATACGCAGTATTCT. Protein: CASSSGTAGTDTQYS.

The rearrangement joins TRBV9 to TRBJ1-1; D is possibly TRBD1 (6 bases). Germline CDR1 and CDR2: SGDLS and YYNGEE. The CDR3 is 15 amino acids. Trimming took 2 bases from V and 1 from J, leaving 12 bases between them. CDR3 region: CASSVGGGPNTEAFF. CDR3 DNA: TGTGCCAGCAGCGTGGGCGGGGGGCCGAACACTGAAGCTTTCTTT.

In its sample, this clonotype was seen a few times. This chain uses TRBV20-1 with TRBJ2-3; D possibly uses TRBD1 or TRBD2 (6 bases each). The CDR3 extends over 17 amino acids. Trimming cost V 1 base and J 4 bases, with 21 bases left between them. From germline, CDR1 is DFQATT and CDR2 SNEGSKA (reference sequence). CDR3 sequence (DNA): TGCAGTGCTAGAGCCGGAGGAAGGGGGGCCGTGGCAGATACGCAGTATTTT. Protein sequence: CSARAGGRGAVADTQYF.

This clonotype was detected only a few times. V is TRBV5-1 and J is TRBJ1-1; a weak D match, TRBD1 (5 bases). V gave up 3 bases and J gave up 3 bases, with 12 bases separating them. Germline V CDR1 and CDR2: SGHRS, YFSETQ. The CDR3 is 14 residues long. CDR3 nucleotides: TGCGCCAGCAGCTGGGGCTCGGGCTACACTGAAGCTTTCTTT. Amino acid sequence: CASSWGSGYTEAFF.

The rearrangement uses TRBV12-3 or TRBV12-4 and TRBJ1-5, with 9 nucleotides matching TRBD1. Trimming cost V 5 bases and J 2 bases; bases outside gene matches: 10. CDR3 length: 17 amino acids. Here the CDR3 reads CASSPRDRVQGNQPQHF. CDR3 in DNA: TGTGCCAGCAGTCCACGGGACAGGGTACAGGGCAATCAGCCCCAGCATTTT.

This clonotype was counted ten times or more. The J gene is TRBJ1-4, the V gene TRBV11-2, with a possible D match to TRBD1 (6 bases). V lost 5 bases and J lost 6, with 19 bases in between. Germline lookup yields CDR1 SGHAT and CDR2 FQNNGV. The CDR3 spans 16 residues. CDR3 nucleotides: TGTGCCAGCAGCCCCCAGACAGGCCTGAAGGATGAAAAACTGTTTTTT. This sequence encodes CASSPQTGLKDEKLFF.

The V gene is TRBV5-4, the J gene TRBJ2-5; D possibly corresponds to TRBD1 (6 bases). Germline V gene lookup returns CDR1 SGHNT and CDR2 YYREEE (reference sequence). This CDR3 has 13 amino acids. Trimming pared 4 bases from V and 3 bases from J, leaving 10 bases between. For the CDR3, the DNA is TGTGCCAGCAGCATGTCAGGGGAAGAGACCCAGTACTTC. Translation gives CASSMSGEETQYF.

This clonotype was recorded many times. The V and J genes are TRBV9 and TRBJ1-6; D ambiguous. Per germline, CDR1 SGDLS and CDR2 YYNGEE. V shed 0 bases and J shed 0 bases, with 7 bases lying between them. The CDR3 has 16 residues. The CDR3 here is CASSVDGRSYNSPLHF. For the CDR3, the DNA is TGTGCCAGCAGCGTAGATGGGCGCTCCTATAATTCACCCCTCCACTTT.

This clonotype was found a few times. CDR3 nucleotide sequence: TGTGCCAGCAGCCTTCACAGAACAACTAATGAAAAACTGTTTTTT. It translates to CASSLHRTTNEKLFF. The rearrangement uses TRBV7-2 and TRBJ1-4, with unresolved D. This CDR3 comprises 15 residues. The germline V and J ends were trimmed by 5 bases and 0 bases, with 10 bases remaining between them. The V gene's germline CDR1 is SGHTA and CDR2 FQGNSA. Full variable domain (missing parts from reference TRBV7-2 and TRBJ1-4): GAGVSQSPSNKVTEKGKDVELRCDPISGHTALYWYRQSLGQGLEFLIYFQGNSAPDKSGLPSDRFSAERTGGSVSTLTIQRTQQEDSAVYLCASSLHRTTNEKLFFGSGTQLSVL.

As concerns this clonotype: With a much larger clone just one base away, this may be a read error. V is TRBV5-4 and J is TRBJ1-2; D remains ambiguous. The CDR3 totals 15 residues. CDR1 SGHNT and CDR2 YYREEE come from the germline V gene (reference sequence). The CDR3: CASSSDSAANYGYAF. As DNA, the CDR3 is TGTGCCAGCAGCTCCGATTCAGCAGCTAACTATGGCTACGCCTTC.

CDR3 DNA: TGTGCCAGCAGGAGGGAGGGGGTCGCCTACGAGCAGTACTTC. Amino acid sequence: CASRREGVAYEQYF. V usage is TRBV9 and J usage is TRBJ2-7; TRBD2 is a possible D gene (7 bases). The germline V gene encodes CDR1 SGDLS and CDR2 YYNGEE. Trimming cost V 5 bases and J 2 bases, with 14 bases left between them. The CDR3 totals 14 residues.

The chain carries TRBV7-6 and TRBJ2-5; 9 nucleotides agree with TRBD1. V was pared by 10 bases and J by 2 bases, with 8 bases of the junction left unmatched. Germline V gene sequence: CDR1 SGHVS, CDR2 FNYEAQ. This CDR3 is 14 amino acids long. The CDR3 DNA is TGTGCCACCACCCCCGGGACAGGGCAAGAGACCCAGTACTTC. Translating gives CATTPGTGQETQYF.

The chain employs TRBV14 and TRBJ2-2; possibly TRBD1 for D (5 bases). V was trimmed by 1 base and J by 1 base, leaving 10 bases between them. This CDR3 comprises 16 residues. Germline V gives CDR1 SGHDN, CDR2 FVKESK. CDR3 sequence reads: CASSQVETVNTGELFF. The DNA for the CDR3 is TGTGCCAGCAGCCAAGTCGAGACAGTGAACACCGGGGAGCTGTTTTTT.

This clonotype was observed many times. This sequence joins TRBV4-3 and TRBJ2-1, with no clear D. Trimming took off 0 bases at V and 6 bases at J, with 6 bases between the two ends. The CDR3 totals 13 residues. The germline V gene encodes CDR1 LGHNA and CDR2 YSLEER. CDR3 bases: TGCGCCAGCAGCCAAGATCGGTCCAATGAGCAGTTCTTC. Its protein is CASSQDRSNEQFF.

V and J are TRBV6-1 and TRBJ2-1; D uncertain. Germline V gene lookup returns CDR1 MNHNS and CDR2 SASEGT. The CDR3 consists of 18 residues. V lost 1 base and J 4 bases, leaving 20 bases between the germline ends. CDR3 in DNA: TGTGCCAGCAGTGAAGATGGTAGGACCTTGGACGTATACAATGAGCAGTTCTTC. Translated, it gives CASSEDGRTLDVYNEQFF.

The gene calls are TRBV28 and TRBJ1-2; D remains ambiguous. Deletions cut 6 bases from V and 7 bases from J, with 15 bases between. The CDR3 loop spans 13 amino acids. CDR1 is MDHEN, CDR2 SYDVKM, per germline. The DNA of the CDR3 is TGTGCCAGCAGCTCTCCAAGGAGGAGTGGCTACACCTTC. Protein product: CASSSPRRSGYTF.

In its sample, this clonotype was seen a few times. The chain carries TRBV10-2 and TRBJ2-1; D assignment may be TRBD1 or TRBD2 (6 bases each). V was cut by 4 bases and J by 0 bases, with 16 bases left in between. This CDR3 has 17 amino acids. From germline, CDR1 is WSHSY and CDR2 SAAADI. CDR3 nucleotide sequence: TGCGCCAGCAGTGGGGTCCTAGGGGGGTTCTCCTACAATGAGCAGTTCTTC. Residues: CASSGVLGGFSYNEQFF.

The rearrangement uses TRBV5-1 and TRBJ2-1; TRBD2 matches at 8 bases. The CDR3 loop spans 16 amino acids. Germline loops: CDR1 SGHRS, CDR2 YFSETQ. With 3 bases clipped from V and 2 bases from J, the junction kept 7 bases outside the gene matches. For the CDR3, the DNA is TGCGCCAGCAGCTCCATTAGCGGGGCCCCCTACAATGAGCAGTTCTTC. Its protein product is CASSSISGAPYNEQFF.

This clonotype was detected ten times or more. V gene TRBV5-1 combines with J gene TRBJ1-2; D remains ambiguous. Looked up from germline, CDR1 is SGHRS and CDR2 is YFSETQ. Trimming took off 1 base at V and 0 bases at J, with 16 bases between the two ends. The CDR3 spans 17 residues. CDR3 in DNA: TGCGCCAGCAGCTTGCTCTCCAGCAGGTCTTCTAACTATGGCTACACCTTC. Translated: CASSLLSSRSSNYGYTF. Looking up the rest from reference TRBV5-1 and TRBJ1-2 gives the full variable domain: KAGVTQTPRYLIKTRGQQVTLSCSPISGHRSVSWYQQTPGQGLQFLFEYFSETQRNKGNFPGRFSGRQFSNSRSEMNVSTLELGDSALYLCASSLLSSRSSNYGYTFGSGTRLTVV.

This clonotype showed up just a few times. The genes are TRBV29-1 and TRBJ1-1, with TRBD1 identical over 9 bases. From germline, CDR1 is SQVTM and CDR2 ANQGSEA. CDR3 length: 12 amino acids. Trimming cost V 6 bases and J 7 bases; bases outside gene matches: 6. CDR3 DNA sequence: TGCAGCGTCCCGGGACAGGGTGTTGAAGCTTTCTTT. Translating it yields CSVPGQGVEAFF.

The V call is TRBV9, the J call TRBJ1-6; no definite D call. V was clipped by 4 bases and J by 6 bases, with 14 bases between them. Germline CDR1 and CDR2: SGDLS and YYNGEE. The CDR3 sequence is 15 residues long. The CDR3 DNA reads TGTGCCAGCAGCCCACACCCCAGCGTTAATTCACCCCTCCACTTT. Translating gives CASSPHPSVNSPLHF.

At least ten counts were recorded for this clonotype. This chain connects TRBV6-2 or TRBV6-3 to TRBJ2-3; D gene ambiguous. Trimming pared 5 bases from V and 0 bases from J, leaving 9 bases between. Germline V gene data show CDR1 as MNHEY and CDR2 as SVGEGT. This CDR3 contains 14 residues. The CDR3 is CASSKWASTDTQYF. The CDR3 nucleotides are TGTGCCAGCAGTAAGTGGGCTAGCACAGATACGCAGTATTTT.